This record concerns one TCR beta chain sequence. It has no known antigen specificity. Per-base quality was not reported, and no clone a single base away is much larger than it. In the prospective study, participants were about 18 to 95 years old, resided in 25 or so geographic areas of the United States, and were enrolled through a virtual design. In the prospective study, cohorts were assigned on the basis of participant-reported clinical history obtained from a screening survey and a study questionnaire. For ImmuneRACE Cohort 3, a participant was defined as recovered based on two consecutive negative NP/OP PCR tests, clearance by a healthcare professional, or resolution of symptoms. Each participant in the prospective study had whole blood, serum and a nasopharyngeal or oropharyngeal swab collected by mobile phlebotomists. Participants in the prospective study had the option to provide additional blood draws and questionnaires over an approximately 2-month period. Before DNA extraction, blood samples from the prospective study were shipped at room temperature or frozen.

V is reduced by 3 bases and J by 1 base, leaving a spacing of 6 bases between them. There are 13 amino acids in the CDR3, from cysteine to phenylalanine inclusive. The DNA shown is the 39-base CDR3, in frame from base 1. TCRbeta CDR3 regions were amplified from genomic DNA by means of the immunoSEQ Assay, a bias-controlled multiplex PCR. Concerning the study's data processing: The number of nucleated cells in each sample was estimated from the amplification of reference gene primers within the assay. Sequence reads were collapsed and filtered to measure the absolute abundance of every unique TCRbeta CDR3 rearrangement. For each sample, productive Simpson clonality was calculated by taking the square root of Simpson's diversity index across productive rearrangements. TCRdb took this table from immuneACCESS and kept in-frame rearrangements with V and J called. Such tables lack part of the clones; where checked against another copy, unresolved V genes explain under half of the gap, and the rest is unexplained. For V, J and clone size, that table is used; D and trimming come from the DNA. The sample includes 110,000 to 150,000 clones, with roughly 88% observed a single time. The top ten clones comprise 4.3% of the sample.

The sample comes from a study of blood T cell repertoires in COVID-19 (dated by TCRdb to the early 2020s). Study-wide context: Collaborator samples came from the United States, Italy and Spain and covered acute and convalescent phases of COVID-19. The prospective study material was composed of cDNA or gDNA derived from T cells, B-cell-depleted T cells, or PBMCs. Deeply sampled blood TCRbeta repertoires from subjects exposed to, actively infected with, or recovered from COVID-19 were included in the dataset. The repertoires were released in a freely available public database intended as a resource for research on the immune response to SARS-CoV-2. Samples were obtained from the ongoing ImmuneRACE study (first 160 participants) and from 1,254 subjects provided by 6 global collaborators. Sample metadata almost always included a de-identified subject ID, COVID-19 status, age in years and sex. Where HLA class I and class II types were available, the types were taken from metadata supplied by the sample provider, not from assay-based typing. What the research found in general, with its limitations: How much clinical and demographic metadata was included differed by source and by participant, and the metadata was provided uncurated.

The TCR sequence derives from a man aged 45-60 years who had recovered from COVID-19. The sequencing input was PBMCs or T cells enriched from blood (not recorded which). The V and J genes are TRBV12-3 or TRBV12-4 and TRBJ1-1, with an unclear D gene assignment. The nucleotide sequence is given as TGTGCCAGCAGTTTGTACACGAACACTGAAGCTTTCTTT. This gives the protein CASSLYTNTEAFF.